The next 15 T cell receptor beta chains were all read from a single sample in a study of breast tumors, draining lymph nodes, adjacent tissues. TCRdb re-called the multiplex PCR reads through MiXCR, storing one row per CDR3 protein. Of approximately 280,000 distinct CDR3 sequences listed, about 33% are singletons. The lymph nodes were axillary draining lymph nodes from breast cancer patients. Sequenced input: axillary lymph node tissue. Source of these receptors: a female donor with breast cancer. Some clones in this sample may be carry-over from other donors' samples.

Notes on this clonotype: A read error may be the cause here, since a much bigger clone is one base away. As the CDR3 is not closed by the conserved phenylalanine or tryptophan, this likely results from a read error. The chain uses TRBV5-1 and TRBJ1-2; no definite D call. Germline V gene sequence: CDR1 SGHRS, CDR2 YFSETQ. V lost 0 bases and J lost 6, with 12 bases in between. The CDR3 loop spans 14 amino acids. CDR3 nucleotide sequence: TGCGCCAGCAGCTTGGGGGTGGGAATGAATGGCTACACCTCC. Translated, it gives CASSLGVGMNGYTS.

This clonotype came up many times. The V call is TRBV14, the J call TRBJ2-3; possible D gene TRBD1, 6 bases. This CDR3 spans 16 amino acids. Germline V lookup: CDR1 SGHDN, CDR2 FVKESK. V dropped 2 bases and J dropped 3 bases, with 15 bases sitting between them. The CDR3, as DNA: TGTGCCAGCAGCCAACATCCGGACAGCTTTACAGATACGCAGTATTTT. Protein: CASSQHPDSFTDTQYF.

As concerns this clonotype: Given a much more abundant clone one base away, this may be a read error. The chain joins TRBV20-1 to TRBJ2-1, with no clear D. Trimming left V 5 bases short and J 8 bases short, with 22 bases between. Germline lookup yields CDR1 DFQATT and CDR2 SNEGSKA (reference sequence). CDR3 length: 15 residues. Here the CDR3 DNA reads TGCAGTGCTGGTATAGGGCGGCCGGAACGTGATGAGCAGTTCTTC. Encoded protein: CSAGIGRPERDEQFF.

The chain is built from TRBV6-5 and TRBJ2-3; TRBD2 matches 11 bases. CDR1 and CDR2 (germline): MNHEY, SVGAGI. This CDR3 region has 15 residues. Germline trimming cut 5 bases from V and 4 bases from J; bases unmatched to any gene: 5. The CDR3 DNA reads as TGTGCCAGCAGTCCGACTAGCGGGATTCCAGATACGCAGTATTTT. Translation: CASSPTSGIPDTQYF.

Comments on this clonotype: A read error may be the cause here, since a much bigger clone is one base away. The genes are TRBV7-9 and TRBJ2-1; 7 bases align to TRBD1. Germline assignment: CDR1 SEHNR and CDR2 FQNEAQ (reference sequence). The CDR3 is made up of 15 amino acids. The CDR3 DNA is TGTGCCAGCAGCTCCCACCGGGACAGCTACAATAAGCAGTTCTTC. Protein sequence: CASSSHRDSYNKQFF. The complete variable domain, with remaining parts taken from reference TRBV7-9 and TRBJ2-1, reads DTGVSQNPRHKITKRGQNVTFRCDPISEHNRLYWYRQTLGQGPEFLTYFQNEAQLEKSRLLSDRFSAERPKGSFSTLEIQRTEQGDSAMYLCASSSHRDSYNKQFFGPGTRLTVL.

At least ten counts were recorded for this clonotype. The rearrangement links TRBV7-2 to TRBJ2-1; TRBD2 matches at 10 bases. The CDR3 runs 17 residues. Per germline, CDR1 SGHTA and CDR2 FQGNSA. The J segment lost 10 bases and the V segment lost 4 bases, leaving 16 bases of the junction unmatched. CDR3 DNA: TGTGCCAGCAGCTCCGAGGGGGCGGGACTAGCGATTGGAGAGCAGTTCTTC. It encodes CASSSEGAGLAIGEQFF.

This clonotype was seen more than once but under ten times. The chain employs TRBV24-1 and TRBJ1-1; 7 positions agree with TRBD1. The J segment lost 1 base and the V segment lost 8 bases, leaving 3 bases of the junction unmatched. The germline CDR1 and CDR2 sequences are KGHDR and SFDVKD. The CDR3 spans 13 residues. CDR3 bases: TGTGCCACCATGAACAGGGGGAACACTGAAGCTTTCTTT. Translated: CATMNRGNTEAFF.

The chain links TRBV7-3 to TRBJ2-4, with no clear D. Germline CDR1 SGHTA, CDR2 FQGTGA. The CDR3 loop spans 15 amino acids. With 8 bases removed from V and 6 bases from J, the gap between germline ends came to 20 bases. The CDR3 loop reads CASPPRLRIGNIQYF. The CDR3 DNA follows: TGTGCCAGCCCTCCCCGGTTAAGAATCGGAAACATTCAGTACTTC.

This clonotype was counted at least ten times. The chain carries TRBV5-1 and TRBJ2-1; 13 bases fit TRBD2. From germline, CDR1 is SGHRS and CDR2 YFSETQ. V shed 0 bases, J shed 6 bases, and the junction held 3 bases outside the gene matches. The CDR3 has 16 residues. CDR3 sequence (DNA): TGCGCCAGCAGCTTGGGTGGGACTAGCGGGGCCAATGAGCAGTTCTTC. Amino acids: CASSLGGTSGANEQFF.

This clonotype was counted between two and nine times. The rearrangement uses TRBV7-3 and TRBJ2-1; 12 bases line up with TRBD1. Germline loops: CDR1 SGHTA, CDR2 FQGTGA. With V trimmed by 5 bases and J by 8 bases, 7 bases remained unmatched. CDR3 length: 15 amino acids. CDR3 sequence (DNA): TGTGCCAGCAGCCTCCGGGACAGGGGGCCGGATGAGCAGTTCTTC. Translated: CASSLRDRGPDEQFF.

This clonotype has a handful of counts. V usage is TRBV30 and J usage is TRBJ2-3, with TRBD2 matching over 10 bases. The CDR3 extends over 16 amino acids. Germline V lookup: CDR1 GTSNPN, CDR2 SVGIG (reference sequence). With V trimmed by 5 bases and J by 1 base, 9 bases remained unmatched. In DNA, the CDR3 is TGTGCCTGGGGCTCTCTAGCGGGAGTTGGCACAGATACGCAGTATTTT. It encodes CAWGSLAGVGTDTQYF.

This clonotype was detected ten times or more. The chain employs TRBV5-4 and TRBJ2-2; 7 bases are a match to TRBD2. The CDR3 extends over 15 amino acids. Germline-derived CDR1 and CDR2 are SGHNT and YYREEE (reference sequence). V dropped 5 bases and J dropped 2; count of bases not matched to a gene: 6. The CDR3 sequence: CASRDGRVNTGELFF. The CDR3 region has the DNA TGTGCCAGCAGGGATGGGAGGGTAAACACCGGGGAGCTGTTTTTT.

This clonotype was seen many times. This chain links TRBV24-1 with TRBJ2-3; TRBD1 or TRBD2 may be the D gene (5 bases each). The CDR3 runs 15 residues. Germline V gives CDR1 KGHDR, CDR2 SFDVKD. Trimming removed 0 bases from V and 2 bases from J, with 8 bases in between. CDR3 region: CATSDLQGTTDTQYF. CDR3 DNA: TGTGCCACCAGTGATTTGCAAGGGACCACAGATACGCAGTATTTT.

This clonotype was seen many times. The V call is TRBV6-4, the J call TRBJ2-3; 7 bases are shared with TRBD1. Germline trimming cut 5 bases from V and 2 bases from J; bases unmatched to any gene: 1. The CDR3 covers 13 residues. Germline V gene sequence: CDR1 MRHNA, CDR2 SNTAGT. CDR3 region: CASSQGDTDTQYF. The CDR3 DNA follows: TGTGCCAGCAGTCAGGGGGACACAGATACGCAGTATTTT.

This clonotype showed up just once. This chain joins TRBV7-2 and TRBJ2-3; D call uncertain. The CDR3 extends over 12 amino acids. V shed 5 bases and J shed 11 bases, with 14 bases lying between them. Germline V gene data show CDR1 as SGHTA and CDR2 as FQGNSA. DNA for the CDR3: TGTGCCAGCAGCCCTACGATCGGTAAGCAGTATTTT. Translated, it gives CASSPTIGKQYF. The whole variable domain, filled in from reference TRBV7-2 and TRBJ2-3, reads GAGVSQSPSNKVTEKGKDVELRCDPISGHTALYWYRQSLGQGLEFLIYFQGNSAPDKSGLPSDRFSAERTGGSVSTLTIQRTQQEDSAVYLCASSPTIGKQYFGPGTRLTVL.